This T cell receptor (beta chain) was documented in a study of radiotherapy plus CTLA-4 blockade in lung cancer. About the research overall: With less than 40% of patients having disease control, objective responses were seen in about 17%.

The table came from immunoSEQ multiplex PCR; TCRdb's copy has only in-frame clones and leaves some out. Found here are some 80,000 clones, roughly four fifths of them singletons; the top ten hold 0.79%. CTLA-4 blockade with ipilimumab, together with focal radiation, was given to patients with chemo-refractory metastatic non-small-cell lung cancer. V was pared by 5 bases and J by 6 bases, with 16 bases between. The CDR3 covers 14 residues. CDR1 is MNHEY, CDR2 SVGAGI, per germline. Note on this clone: Antigen specificity is unknown.

Study-wide points: Expansion of tumor-derived TCR clones was observed in blood after radiotherapy plus ipilimumab.

The input for sequencing was peripheral blood, taken from a patient treated with radiotherapy plus ipilimumab. The gene calls are TRBV6-5 and TRBJ1-2; a possible D gene is TRBD1 (5 bases). The clonotype was recovered from a human donor with non-small cell lung cancer who had stable disease on radiotherapy plus ipilimumab. CDR3 nucleotides: TGTGCCAGCAGTGAAAATTTTTCAGGGAATGGCTACACCTTC. This sequence encodes CASSENFSGNGYTF.